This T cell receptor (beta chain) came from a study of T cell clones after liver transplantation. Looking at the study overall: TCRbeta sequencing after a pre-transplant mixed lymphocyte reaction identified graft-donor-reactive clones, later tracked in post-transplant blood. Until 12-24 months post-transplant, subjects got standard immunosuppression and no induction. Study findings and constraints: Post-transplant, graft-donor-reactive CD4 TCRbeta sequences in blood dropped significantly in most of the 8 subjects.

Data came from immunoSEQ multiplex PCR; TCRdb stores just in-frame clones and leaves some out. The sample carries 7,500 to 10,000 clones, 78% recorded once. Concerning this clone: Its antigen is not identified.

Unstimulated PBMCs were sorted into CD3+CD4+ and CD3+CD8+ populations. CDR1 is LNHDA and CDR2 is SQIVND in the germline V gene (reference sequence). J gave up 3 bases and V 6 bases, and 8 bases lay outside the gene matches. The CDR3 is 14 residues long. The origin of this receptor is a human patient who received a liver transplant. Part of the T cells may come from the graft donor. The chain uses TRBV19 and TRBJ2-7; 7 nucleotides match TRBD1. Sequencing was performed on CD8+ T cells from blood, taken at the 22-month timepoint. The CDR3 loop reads CASRHRDSLYEQYF. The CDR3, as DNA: TGTGCCAGTAGACACCGGGACAGCCTCTACGAGCAGTACTTC.